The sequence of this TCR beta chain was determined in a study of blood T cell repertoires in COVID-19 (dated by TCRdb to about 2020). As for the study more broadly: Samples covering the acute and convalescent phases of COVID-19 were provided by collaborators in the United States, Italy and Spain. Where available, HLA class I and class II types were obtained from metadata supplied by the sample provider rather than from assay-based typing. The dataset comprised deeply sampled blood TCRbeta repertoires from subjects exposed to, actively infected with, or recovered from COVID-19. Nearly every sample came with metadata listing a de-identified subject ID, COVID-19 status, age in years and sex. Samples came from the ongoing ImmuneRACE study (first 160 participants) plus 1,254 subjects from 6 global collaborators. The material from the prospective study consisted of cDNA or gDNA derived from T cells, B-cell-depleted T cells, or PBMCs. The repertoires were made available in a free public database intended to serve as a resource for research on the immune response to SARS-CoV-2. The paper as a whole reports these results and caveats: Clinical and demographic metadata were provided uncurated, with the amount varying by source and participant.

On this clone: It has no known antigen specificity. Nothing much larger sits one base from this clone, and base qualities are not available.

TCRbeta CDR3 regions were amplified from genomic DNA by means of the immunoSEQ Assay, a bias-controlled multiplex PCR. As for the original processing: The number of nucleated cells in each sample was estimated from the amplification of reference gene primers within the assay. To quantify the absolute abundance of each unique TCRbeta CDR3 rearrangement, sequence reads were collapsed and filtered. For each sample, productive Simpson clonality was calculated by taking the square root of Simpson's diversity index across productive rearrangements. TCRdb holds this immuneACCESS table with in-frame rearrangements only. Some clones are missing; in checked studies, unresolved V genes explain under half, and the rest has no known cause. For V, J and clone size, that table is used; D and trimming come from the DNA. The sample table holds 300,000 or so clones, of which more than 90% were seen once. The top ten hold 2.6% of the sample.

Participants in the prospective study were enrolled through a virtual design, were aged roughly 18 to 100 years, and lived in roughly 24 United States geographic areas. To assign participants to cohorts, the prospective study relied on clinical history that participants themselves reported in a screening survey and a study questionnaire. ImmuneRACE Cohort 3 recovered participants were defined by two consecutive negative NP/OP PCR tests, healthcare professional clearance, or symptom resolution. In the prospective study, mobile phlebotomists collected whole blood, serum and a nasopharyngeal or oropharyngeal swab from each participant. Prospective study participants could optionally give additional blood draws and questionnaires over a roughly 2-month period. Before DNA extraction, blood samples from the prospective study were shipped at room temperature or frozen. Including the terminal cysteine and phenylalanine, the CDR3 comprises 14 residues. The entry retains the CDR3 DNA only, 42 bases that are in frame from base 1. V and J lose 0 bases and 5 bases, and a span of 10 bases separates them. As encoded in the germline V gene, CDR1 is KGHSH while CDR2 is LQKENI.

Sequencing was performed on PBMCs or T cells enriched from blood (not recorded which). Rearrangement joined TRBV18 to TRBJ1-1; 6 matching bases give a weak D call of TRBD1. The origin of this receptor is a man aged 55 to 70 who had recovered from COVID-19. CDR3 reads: CASSPPPTGTEAFF. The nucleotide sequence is TGTGCCAGCTCACCACCGCCAACAGGGACTGAAGCTTTCTTT.